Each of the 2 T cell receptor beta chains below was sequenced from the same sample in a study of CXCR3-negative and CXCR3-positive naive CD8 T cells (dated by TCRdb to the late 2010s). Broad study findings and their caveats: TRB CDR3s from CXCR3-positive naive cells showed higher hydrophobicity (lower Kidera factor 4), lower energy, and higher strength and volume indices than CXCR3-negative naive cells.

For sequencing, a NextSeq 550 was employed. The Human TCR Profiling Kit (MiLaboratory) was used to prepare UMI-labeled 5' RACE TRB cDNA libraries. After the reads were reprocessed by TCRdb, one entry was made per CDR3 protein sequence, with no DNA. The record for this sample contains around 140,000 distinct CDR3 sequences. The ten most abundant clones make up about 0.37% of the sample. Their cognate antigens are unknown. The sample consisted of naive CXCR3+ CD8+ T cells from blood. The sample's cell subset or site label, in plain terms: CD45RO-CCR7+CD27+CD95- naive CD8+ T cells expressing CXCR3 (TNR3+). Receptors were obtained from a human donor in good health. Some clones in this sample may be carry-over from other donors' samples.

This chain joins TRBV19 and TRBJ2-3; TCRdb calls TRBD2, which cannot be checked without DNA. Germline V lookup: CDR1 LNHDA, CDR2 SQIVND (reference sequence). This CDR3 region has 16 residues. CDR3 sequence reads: CASTAGSSYTTDTQYF.

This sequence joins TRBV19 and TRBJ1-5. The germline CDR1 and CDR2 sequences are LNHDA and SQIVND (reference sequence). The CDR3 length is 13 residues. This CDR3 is CASSIASNQPQHF. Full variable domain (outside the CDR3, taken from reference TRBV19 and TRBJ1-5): DGGITQSPKYLFRKEGQNVTLSCEQNLNHDAMYWYRQDPGQGLRLIYYSQIVNDFQKGDIAEGYSVSREKKESFPLTVTSAQKNPTAFYLCASSIASNQPQHFGDGTRLSIL.